This TCR beta chain stems from a study of blood T cell repertoires in COVID-19 (dated by TCRdb to the early 2020s). At the level of the whole study: The collaborator samples originated in the United States, Italy and Spain and spanned the acute and convalescent phases of COVID-19. The material from the prospective study consisted of cDNA or gDNA derived from T cells, B-cell-depleted T cells, or PBMCs. Subjects who had been exposed to COVID-19, were actively infected with it, or had recovered from it provided the deeply sampled blood TCRbeta repertoires that made up the dataset. The repertoires were released in a freely available public database meant as a resource for research on the immune response to SARS-CoV-2. Samples came from the ongoing ImmuneRACE study (first 160 participants) plus 1,254 subjects from 6 global collaborators. A de-identified subject ID, COVID-19 status, age in years and sex were almost always included in the sample metadata. Where available, HLA class I and class II types were obtained from metadata supplied by the sample provider rather than from assay-based typing.

TCRbeta CDR3 regions were amplified from genomic DNA using the immunoSEQ Assay, a bias-controlled multiplex PCR. The study's own analysis went as follows. Nucleated cell counts per sample were estimated from amplification of reference gene primers within the assay. To quantify the absolute abundance of each unique TCRbeta CDR3 rearrangement, sequence reads were collapsed and filtered. Productive Simpson clonality was computed per sample as the square root of Simpson's diversity index over productive rearrangements. The source is immuneACCESS, and TCRdb retained only in-frame sequences with V and J called. Part of the clones is not carried over; for the studies checked, unresolved V genes explain less than half of this, and the remainder is unexplained. That table gives V, J and clone size, and the DNA gave D and trimming. In all, the sample holds more than 300,000 clones, and more than 70% of those were seen once. The ten largest account for over 9.5% of the sample.

Its CDR3 holds 14 amino acids, cysteine through phenylalanine. Only the CDR3 DNA is retained, 42 bases long and in frame from the first base. V lost 4 bases and J lost 6 bases; the stretch between them is 12 bases long. Per the germline V gene, MDHEN is the CDR1 and SYDVKM is the CDR2. One collaborating source in Seattle enrolled patients during active infection and followed them longitudinally through the course of disease. The collaborating institutions used their own protocols to collect whole blood in K2EDTA tubes. For TCRbeta analysis, collaborators shipped samples in one of three forms: frozen whole blood, isolated PBMCs, or DNA extracted from either of those sample types. Findings and caveats that apply to the study as a whole: The amount of clinical and demographic metadata varied by source and participant and was provided uncurated.

On this clone: Its antigen specificity is not known. No qualities accompany the bases; no much larger clone lies one base away.

Input material: peripheral blood. The clonotype comes from a woman aged 25 to 39 with COVID-19, enrolled during active disease. The chain is made from TRBV28 and TRBJ2-2, with the D gene call left open. The nucleotide sequence reads as follows: TGTGCCAGCAGTTATCTTCAGGTGGCCGGGGAGCTGTTTTTT. Its translation reads: CASSYLQVAGELFF.